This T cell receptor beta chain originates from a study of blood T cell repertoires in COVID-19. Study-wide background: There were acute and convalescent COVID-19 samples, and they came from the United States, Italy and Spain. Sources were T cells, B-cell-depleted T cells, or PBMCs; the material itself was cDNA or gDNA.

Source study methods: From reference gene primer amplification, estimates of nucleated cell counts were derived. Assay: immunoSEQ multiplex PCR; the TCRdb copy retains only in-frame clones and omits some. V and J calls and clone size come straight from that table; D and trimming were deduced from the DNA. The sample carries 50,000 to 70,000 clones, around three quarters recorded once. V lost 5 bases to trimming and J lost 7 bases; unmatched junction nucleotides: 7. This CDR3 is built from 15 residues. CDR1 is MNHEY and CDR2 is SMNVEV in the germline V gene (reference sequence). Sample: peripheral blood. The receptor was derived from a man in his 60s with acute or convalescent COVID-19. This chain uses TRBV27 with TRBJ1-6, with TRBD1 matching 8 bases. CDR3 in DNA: TGTGCCAGCAGTCCGGACAGGGCGTCAAATTCACCCCTCCACTTT. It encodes CASSPDRASNSPLHF.